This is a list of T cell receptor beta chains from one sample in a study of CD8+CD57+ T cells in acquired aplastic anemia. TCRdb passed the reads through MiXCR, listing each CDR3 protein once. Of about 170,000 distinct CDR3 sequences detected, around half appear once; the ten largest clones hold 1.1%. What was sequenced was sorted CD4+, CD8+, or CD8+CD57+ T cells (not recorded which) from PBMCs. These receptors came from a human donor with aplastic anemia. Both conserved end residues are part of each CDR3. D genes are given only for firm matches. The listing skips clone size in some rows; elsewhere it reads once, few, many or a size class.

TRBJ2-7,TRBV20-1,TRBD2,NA,CSAGLVSEQYF,TGCAGTGCTGGACTAGTGAGCGAGCAGTACTTC
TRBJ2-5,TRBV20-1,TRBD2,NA,CSGTSGAQETQYF,TGCAGTGGGACTAGCGGGGCCCAAGAGACCCAGTACTTC
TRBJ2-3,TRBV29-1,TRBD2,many,CSAGAGGITDTQYF,TGCAGCGCCGGAGCGGGGGGAATCACAGATACGCAGTATTTT
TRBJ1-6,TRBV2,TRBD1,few,CASRGTGGSLHF,TGTGCCAGCAGGGGGACAGGGGGCTCCCTCCACTTT
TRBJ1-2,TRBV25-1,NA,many,CASPVPGRMGYGYTF,TGTGCCAGCCCTGTCCCAGGGAGGATGGGCTATGGCTACACCTTC
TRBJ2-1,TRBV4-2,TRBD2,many,CASSPETSGDVEQFF,TGTGCCAGCAGCCCGGAGACTAGCGGAGATGTTGAGCAGTTCTTC
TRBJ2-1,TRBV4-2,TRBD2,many,CASRDGTSGRGEQFF,TGTGCCAGCAGGGATGGGACTAGCGGGAGGGGTGAGCAGTTCTTC
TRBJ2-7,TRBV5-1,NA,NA,CASSLGQITYEQYF,TGCGCCAGCAGCTTGGGACAGATTACCTACGAGCAGTACTTC
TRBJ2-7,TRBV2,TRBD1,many,CASSLTGVGNEQYF,TGTGCCAGCAGCCTGACAGGGGTAGGAAACGAGCAGTACTTC
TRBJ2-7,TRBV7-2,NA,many,CASSLGGGGSYEQYF,TGTGCCAGCAGCTTAGGGGGAGGGGGGTCATACGAGCAGTACTTC
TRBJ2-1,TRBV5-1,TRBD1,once,CASRLGTADNEQFF,TGCGCCAGCCGACTTGGGACAGCGGACAATGAGCAGTTCTTC
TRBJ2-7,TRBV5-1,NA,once,CASSWQGDGSYGQYF,TGCGCCAGCTCTTGGCAGGGAGACGGATCCTACGGGCAGTACTTC
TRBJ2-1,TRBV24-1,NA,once,CATSDPPGYNEQFF,TGTGCCACCAGTGACCCTCCGGGGTACAATGAGCAGTTCTTC
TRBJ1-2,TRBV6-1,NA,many,CASRPDSIYGYTF,TGTGCCAGCAGGCCCGACTCCATCTATGGCTACACCTTC
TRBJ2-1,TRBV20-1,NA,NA,CSANEPGGQDNEQFF,TGCAGTGCTAACGAACCGGGGGGCCAAGACAATGAGCAGTTCTTC
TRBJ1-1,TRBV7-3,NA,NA,CASSLDGMNTEAYF,TGTGCCAGCAGCTTAGACGGTATGAACACTGAAGCTTACTTC
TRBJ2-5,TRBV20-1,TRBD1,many,CSAGPRGRGETQYF,TGCAGCGCGGGACCCAGGGGGCGTGGAGAGACCCAGTACTTC
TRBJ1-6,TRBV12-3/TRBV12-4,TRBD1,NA,CASSLGTGPLHF,TGTGCCAGCAGTTTAGGGACAGGACCCCTCCACTTT
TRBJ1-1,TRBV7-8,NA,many,CASSLTGTLYTEAFF,TGTGCCAGCAGCCTAACCGGGACCCTTTACACTGAAGCTTTCTTT
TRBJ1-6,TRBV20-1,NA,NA,CSARQANSPLHF,TGCAGTGCTCGTCAGGCTAATTCACCCCTCCACTTT
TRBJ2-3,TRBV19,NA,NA,CASNGGNTDTQYF,TGTGCCAGTAATGGGGGGAACACAGATACGCAGTATTTT
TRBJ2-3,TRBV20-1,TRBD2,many,CSARLAGETDTQYF,TGCAGTGCTAGATTAGCGGGGGAAACAGATACGCAGTATTTT
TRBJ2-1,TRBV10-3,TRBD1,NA,CAISERGGINNEQFF,TGTGCCATCAGTGAGCGAGGGGGCATCAACAATGAGCAGTTCTTC
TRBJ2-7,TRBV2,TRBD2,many,CASTEGTSGVMQYF,TGTGCCAGCACCGAAGGGACTAGCGGAGTCATGCAGTACTTC
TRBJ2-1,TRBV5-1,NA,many,CASSLAHSQGEEFF,TGCGCCAGCAGCTTGGCCCATAGCCAGGGGGAGGAGTTCTTC
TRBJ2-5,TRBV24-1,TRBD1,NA,CATSDLPGQGVGETQYF,TGTGCCACCAGTGATCTCCCGGGACAGGGGGTTGGAGAGACCCAGTACTTC
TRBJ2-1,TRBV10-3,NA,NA,CAISEILQGDEQFF,TGTGCCATCAGTGAAATATTGCAGGGTGATGAGCAGTTCTTC
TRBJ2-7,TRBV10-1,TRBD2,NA,CASSPSGTTYEQYF,TGCGCCAGCAGTCCTAGCGGGACCACCTACGAGCAGTACTTC
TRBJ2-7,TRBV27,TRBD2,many,CASSVSGLAGNEQYF,TGTGCCAGCAGTGTTTCGGGACTAGCGGGGAACGAGCAGTACTTC
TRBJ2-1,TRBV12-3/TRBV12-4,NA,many,CASGRDQLYNEQFF,TGTGCCAGCGGTCGGGACCAGTTATACAATGAGCAGTTCTTC
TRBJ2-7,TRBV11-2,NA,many,CASSPSGRGGSEQYF,TGTGCCAGCAGCCCATCTGGACGGGGCGGCAGCGAGCAGTACTTC
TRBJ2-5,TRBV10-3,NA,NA,CAISESETQYF,TGTGCCATCAGTGAGTCGGAGACCCAGTACTTC
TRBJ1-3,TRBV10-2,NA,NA,CATSGHSGNTIYF,TGCGCCACCTCCGGACACTCTGGAAACACCATATATTTT
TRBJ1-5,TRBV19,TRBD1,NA,CASSKLGTGGHQPQHF,TGTGCCAGTAGTAAATTAGGGACAGGGGGCCATCAGCCCCAGCATTTT
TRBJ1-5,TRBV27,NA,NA,CASSSARNQPQHF,TGTGCCAGCAGTAGCGCTCGCAATCAGCCCCAGCATTTT
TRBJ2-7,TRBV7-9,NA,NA,CASSLMTGYEQYF,TGCGCCAGCAGCTTAATGACAGGCTACGAGCAGTACTTC
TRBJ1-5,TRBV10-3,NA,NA,CAISEGSGATTDTQHF,TGTGCCATCAGTGAGGGTAGCGGGGCGACGACAGATACGCAGCATTTT
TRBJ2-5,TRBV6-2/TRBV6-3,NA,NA,CASSYSTGWETQYF,TGTGCCAGCAGTTACTCAACAGGGTGGGAGACCCAGTACTTC
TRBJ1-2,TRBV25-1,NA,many,CASSDLQYGYTF,TGTGCCAGCAGTGATCTTCAGTATGGCTACACCTTC
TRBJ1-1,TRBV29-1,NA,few,CSVKNTEAFF,TGCAGCGTCAAGAACACTGAAGCTTTCTTT
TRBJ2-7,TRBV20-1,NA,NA,CSASSETYEQYF,TGCAGTGCTAGTTCAGAAACCTACGAGCAGTACTTC
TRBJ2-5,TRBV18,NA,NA,CASSPSTASTPDF,TGTGCCAGCTCACCGTCGACAGCTTCAACCCCGGACTTC